What follows describes a single T cell receptor beta chain. This specimen belongs to a study of shared clonotypes between healthy human individuals. The germline CDR1 and CDR2 sequences are SGHVS and FNYEAQ. The CDR3 runs to 16 residues. V was pared by 2 bases and J by 0 bases, with 11 bases between. TCRdb keeps only in-frame clones here, not all; method: immunoSEQ multiplex PCR. Here the sample spans 550,000 to 850,000 clones, around 70% being singletons. Source material: memory CD4+ T cells sorted from blood. The subset here: CD45RA-negative fraction. This receptor was identified in a woman in her thirties in good health. V is TRBV7-6 and J is TRBJ2-1; tentatively, D is TRBD1 or TRBD2 (6 bases each). This chain's CDR3 is CASSLIGGHSYNEQFF. As DNA, the CDR3 is TGTGCCAGCAGCTTAATCGGGGGACACTCCTACAATGAGCAGTTCTTC.